This T cell receptor (beta chain) was profiled in a study of identical twins. Template switching added a universal primer site; cDNA carried unique molecular identifiers. One entry per CDR3 protein results from TCRdb running MiXCR on the 5' RACE reads. The table includes more than 350,000 distinct CDR3 sequences, 9% to 10% detected once. General study findings and limits: Among out-of-frame alpha sequences shared by twins, low generation probability occurred in excess. Cord blood beta clonotypes that were abundant carried fewer insertions, and memory repertoires showed no such trend. Models underestimated out-of-frame TCR alpha sharing in monozygotic twins.

This clonotype was recorded a few times. Antigen: not known. The TCR was taken from a woman aged 50 to 60 in good health. Sequencing used naive T cells sorted from blood.

In DNA, the CDR3 is TGTGCCAGCAGCTTAAAGGGGGGGCCCTACAATGAGCAGTTCTTC. This gives the protein CASSLKGGPYNEQFF. This chain connects TRBV7-2 to TRBJ2-1; perhaps TRBD2 as D (7 bases). Germline CDR1 SGHTA, CDR2 FQGNSA. This CDR3 contains 15 residues. The germline V and J ends were trimmed by 2 bases and 2 bases, with 10 bases remaining between them.